The clone carrying this TCR beta chain has a single count. As yet, its antigen is unknown. The table came from immunoSEQ multiplex PCR; TCRdb's copy has only in-frame clones and leaves some out. The sample includes around 71,000 clones, 94% seen only once; the top ten take around 1.5%. This CDR3 is built from 11 residues. V dropped 4 bases and J dropped 4 bases, with 5 bases sitting between them. CDR1 and CDR2 (germline): SQVTM, ANQGSEA. The entry originates in a study of cytomegalovirus exposure and HLA in healthy donors. Overall study: Both the approximately 130 validation repertoires and the roughly 700 first-cohort repertoires used the same platform, as reported by a later analysis.

Broader study findings: It was reported that the classifier diagnosed cytomegalovirus status with high specificity and sensitivity in both the original and validation cohorts. A few chains tied to CMV proved CMV antigen-specific in vitro.

The chain links TRBV29-1 to TRBJ2-1; D gene unclear. The receptor was isolated from a man aged 18 to 29 in good health and CMV-seropositive. The sample comprised PBMCs. This chain's CDR3 is CSVASYNEQFF. The CDR3, as DNA: TGCAGCGTTGCCTCGTACAATGAGCAGTTCTTC.